Following are 6 T cell receptor beta chains from one sample sequenced in a study of beta chain features in type 1 diabetes (dated by TCRdb to 2017 to 2018). Broad study findings and their caveats: Type 1 diabetes patients showed a moderate but significant shortening of TCRB CDR3 length in all four CD4+ subsets.

Library prep was done by the immunoSEQ multiplex PCR assay. The entire amount of isolated RNA was reverse transcribed using the High Capacity cDNA Reverse Transcription Kit, so the sequenced TCRB transcripts were expressed ones. TCRdb holds this immuneACCESS table with in-frame rearrangements only. Some clones are missing; in checked studies, unresolved V genes explain under half, and the rest has no known cause. A total of more than 250,000 clones appear in this sample, 13% to 15% of them only once. The ten largest make up about 0.017% of the sample. Their cognate antigens are unknown. The sequencing input was naive CD4+ T cells from blood. Taken with the paper, the label for cell subset or site translates to: true naive CD4+ T cells. The receptors were sampled from a man aged 25-45 years with type 1 diabetes.

In its sample, this clone was seen a few times. The genes are TRBV2 and TRBJ1-1, with 8 bases identical to TRBD1. Germline V gene sequence: CDR1 SNHLY, CDR2 FYNNEI. V shed 6 bases and J 7 bases; nucleotides not matched to a gene: 4. CDR3 size: 12 residues. The chain's CDR3 is CASRYGQGEAFF. DNA for the CDR3: TGTGCCAGCAGATACGGACAGGGTGAAGCTTTCTTT. Supplemented by reference TRBV2 and TRBJ1-1, the full variable domain reads EPEVTQTPSHQVTQMGQEVILRCVPISNHLYFYWYRQILGQKVEFLVSFYNNEISEKSEIFDDQFSVERPDGSNFTLKIRSTKLEDSAMYFCASRYGQGEAFFGQGTRLTVV.

The genes are TRBV18 and TRBJ1-2; unclear D gene. The V gene's germline CDR1 is KGHSH and CDR2 LQKENI. This CDR3 has 12 residues. The V and J ends lost 3 bases and 12 bases respectively, with 14 bases between them. The CDR3, as DNA: TGTGCCAGCTCACCGCAACGGGGAGTCGACACCTTC. It is translated as CASSPQRGVDTF. Filled out from reference TRBV18 and TRBJ1-2, the complete variable domain reads NAGVMQNPRHLVRRRGQEARLRCSPMKGHSHVYWYRQLPEEGLKFMVYLQKENIIDESGMPKERFSAEFPKEGPSILRIQQVVRGDSAAYFCASSPQRGVDTFGSGTRLTVV.

This clone was counted between two and nine times. The chain uses TRBV9 and TRBJ2-1, with D perhaps TRBD2 (5 bases). The V and J ends lost 3 bases and 1 base respectively, with 8 bases between them. Germline V gene sequence: CDR1 SGDLS, CDR2 YYNGEE. The CDR3 consists of 14 residues. As DNA, the CDR3 is TGTGCCAGCAGCGGATGGGAGTCCTACAATGAGCAGTTCTTC. Translation: CASSGWESYNEQFF.

This clone was found a few times. The V call is TRBV6-6, the J call TRBJ2-1; TRBD2 matches at 12 bases. Germline V CDR1 and CDR2: MNHNY, SVGAGI (reference sequence). The CDR3 totals 15 residues. Trimming at V came to 3 bases and at J to 7 bases, leaving 4 bases not matched to a gene. CDR3 loop: CASSYSTSGRNEQFF. Written as DNA, the CDR3 is TGTGCCAGCAGTTATTCGACTAGCGGGAGAAATGAGCAGTTCTTC.

The chain has TRBV4-2 and TRBJ2-3, with 11 nucleotides matching TRBD2. The CDR3 covers 19 residues. Trimming removed 3 bases from V and 3 bases from J; junction bases left unmatched: 14. The germline V gene has CDR1 LGHNA and CDR2 YNFKEQ. The CDR3 protein is CASSQKPLGLAGDTDTQYF. For the CDR3, the DNA is TGTGCCAGCAGCCAGAAGCCCCTCGGACTAGCGGGCGATACAGATACGCAGTATTTT.

The genes are TRBV5-4 and TRBJ2-1, with TRBD2 identical over 8 bases. The CDR3 length is 15 residues. J gave up 9 bases and V 0 bases, and 8 bases lay outside the gene matches. Per germline, CDR1 SGHNT and CDR2 YYREEE (reference sequence). In DNA, the CDR3 is TGTGCCAGCAGCTTGGGTAGTCTAGCGGGCGGTGAGCAGTTCTTC. This encodes CASSLGSLAGGEQFF.